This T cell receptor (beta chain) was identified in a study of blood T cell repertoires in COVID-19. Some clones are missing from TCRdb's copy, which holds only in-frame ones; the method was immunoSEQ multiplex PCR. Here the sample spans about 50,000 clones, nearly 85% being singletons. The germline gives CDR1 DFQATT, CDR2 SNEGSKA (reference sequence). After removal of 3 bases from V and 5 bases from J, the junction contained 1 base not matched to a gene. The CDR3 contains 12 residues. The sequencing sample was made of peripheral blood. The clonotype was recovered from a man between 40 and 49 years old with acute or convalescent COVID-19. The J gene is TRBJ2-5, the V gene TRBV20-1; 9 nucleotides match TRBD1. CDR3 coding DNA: TGCAGTGCTAGTGGACAGGGGGAGACCCAGTACTTC. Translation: CSASGQGETQYF.